This TCR beta chain was captured in a study of TIL therapy for anti-PD-1-resistant metastatic lung cancer. Study context: Median tumor PD-L1 proportion score was about 6%. By whole-exome sequencing, median non-synonymous tumor mutation burden was around 1.4 mutations per megabase.

This CDR3 is 17 amino acids long. This was the immunoSEQ v3 assay. The assay was immunoSEQ multiplex PCR, and TCRdb's table has in-frame clones only and misses some. Of more than 25,000 clones listed, roughly 72% are singletons. In regard to this clone: No antigen is known for it.

Study-level findings and limits: Compared with baseline intratumoral T cells, expanded TIL cultures were more clonal and less diverse (roughly 6% vs 31%). This highly selected cohort may not generalize to typical lung cancer patients.

This sample's time point: pre-treatment sample, taken before nivolumab and TIL therapy. Tumor tissue came from excised metastases, mostly pleural nodules or supraclavicular lymph nodes. The V gene is TRBV21-1, the J gene TRBJ1-2; TRBD1 reflects the table's D call only, with no check against the DNA. TRBV21-1 is termed a pseudogene. The clonotype originates from a person aged 25-85 years with non-small cell lung cancer. The specimen comprised tumor tissue, sampled at baseline. The CDR3 here is CASSKGSGAGVSYGYTF. In DNA form, the CDR3 reads TGTGCCAGCAGCAAAGGGTCAGGGGCCGGGGTGTCATATGGCTACACCTTC.